The rows below give T cell receptor beta chains drawn from one sample of a study of vaccination and CD4 T cells after COVID-19. One entry per CDR3 protein results from TCRdb running MiXCR on the PCR reads. Among roughly 16,000 distinct CDR3 sequences listed, about 80% were seen once. These receptors' antigens are unknown. The source material was CD4+ T cells from blood, cultured in vitro. These receptors all come from a human donor who had recovered from COVID-19. CDR3s include the opening cysteine and the closing phenylalanine or tryptophan. D genes are given only for firm matches. For some rows the clone size is stated as once, few or many, or as a class when expanded; others skip it.

abundance,v_gene,j_gene,d_gene,CDR3nt,CDR3aa
-,TRBV24-1,TRBJ2-1,TRBD2,TGTGCCACCAGTGATCTAGCGGGAGGTTACAATGAGCAGTTCTTC,CATSDLAGGYNEQFF
once,TRBV18,TRBJ1-5,-,TGTGCCAGCTCACCACAAGGGCAGGGCTCCGGTCAGCCCCAGCATTTT,CASSPQGQGSGQPQHF
-,TRBV7-2,TRBJ2-1,-,TGTGCCAGCAGCACGACACCTTACAATGAGCAGTTCTTC,CASSTTPYNEQFF
few,TRBV24-1,TRBJ1-1,-,TGTGCCACCAGTCTGGGGATGAACACTGAAGCTTTCTTT,CATSLGMNTEAFF
-,TRBV7-2,TRBJ1-2,TRBD1,TGTGCCAGCAGCTTATCTAAAGCCAGGGGGGGCGGCTACACCTTC,CASSLSKARGGGYTF
-,TRBV6-1,TRBJ1-2,TRBD1,TGTGCCAGCAGTGATCGGGACAGGGGAATGGATGGCTACACCTTC,CASSDRDRGMDGYTF
-,TRBV6-5,TRBJ2-7,TRBD1,TGTGCCAGCAGTTCCGACAGGGTGTTTAGCGAGCAGTACTTC,CASSSDRVFSEQYF
-,TRBV19,TRBJ2-1,-,TGTGCCAGTAGTATGGCCAGTCTTTACAATGAGCAGTTCTTC,CASSMASLYNEQFF
-,TRBV27,TRBJ1-6,-,TGTGCCAGCAGTTCCACCGCGACGCCCTGGTCACCCCTCCACTTT,CASSSTATPWSPLHF
-,TRBV7-2,TRBJ1-4,-,TGTGCCAGCAGCCTTCAGGGTGGGAGTTATGAAAAACTGTTTTTT,CASSLQGGSYEKLFF
-,TRBV20-1,TRBJ2-3,-,TGCAGTGCTAGCGACCCCCTGATAGATACGCAGTATTTT,CSASDPLIDTQYF
few,TRBV27,TRBJ1-1,TRBD1,TGTGCCAGCAGTCCACGACAGGGGGCAAGGTACACTGAAGCTTTCTTT,CASSPRQGARYTEAFF
-,TRBV20-1,TRBJ2-7,TRBD2,TGCAGTGCTAGTTCAGGACTAGCGGGATCGTACGAGCAGTACTTC,CSASSGLAGSYEQYF
few,TRBV20-1,TRBJ2-7,-,TGCAGTGCTAGCGGCGGCCCCTACGAGCAGTACTTC,CSASGGPYEQYF
-,TRBV30,TRBJ1-5,TRBD1,TGTGCCTGGAGGAGCCGGGACAGGCCTAATCAGCCCCAGCATTTT,CAWRSRDRPNQPQHF
-,TRBV15,TRBJ2-1,TRBD2,TGTGCCACCAGCGCCGGGACTAGCGGGACCTACAATGAGCAGTTCTTC,CATSAGTSGTYNEQFF
few,TRBV11-2,TRBJ1-2,-,TGTGCCAGCAGCTTAAGGGCGATTTGGCAGATGAACTATGGCTACACCTTC,CASSLRAIWQMNYGYTF
few,TRBV7-9,TRBJ1-6,-,TGTGCCAGCAGCTTAGTGCAGAATTCACCCCTCCACTTT,CASSLVQNSPLHF
-,TRBV15,TRBJ1-5,TRBD1,TGTGCCACGCAGACAGGGTCCGGATTCCGTCCCCAGCATTTT,CATQTGSGFRPQHF
-,TRBV10-3,TRBJ2-7,TRBD1,TGTGCCATCGGCCGGGGACAGGGGGTCTACGAGCAGTACTTC,CAIGRGQGVYEQYF
once,TRBV20-1,TRBJ1-5,-,TGCAGTGCTAGAGGGCTGGGAATTGTCAATCAGCCCCAGCATTTT,CSARGLGIVNQPQHF
-,TRBV6-1,TRBJ1-2,-,TGTGCCAGCAGACCACGTTGGGGGAACTATGGCTACACCTTC,CASRPRWGNYGYTF
-,TRBV18,TRBJ1-1,-,TGTGCCAGCTCACCAGAGAACACTGAAGCTTTCTTT,CASSPENTEAFF
-,TRBV24-1,TRBJ1-1,-,TGTGCCACCAGTGAGGCAGGCCGGAACACTGAAGCTTTCTTT,CATSEAGRNTEAFF
-,TRBV28,TRBJ2-5,-,TGTGCCAGCTTAACGGGGGGCTCGAGGTGGGAGACCCAGTACTTC,CASLTGGSRWETQYF
-,TRBV19,TRBJ1-3,-,TGTGCCAGTAGCCGAGCGGGGCGAGGAGGCGGAAACACCATATATTTT,CASSRAGRGGGNTIYF
-,TRBV7-2,TRBJ2-5,TRBD2,TGTGCCAGCAGCTTAGGTGGACTAGCGGTATATCAAGAGACCCAGTACTTC,CASSLGGLAVYQETQYF
few,TRBV2,TRBJ1-1,TRBD1,TGTGCCAGCAGTCCGCGGACAGGGGCCGCTGAAGCTTTCTTT,CASSPRTGAAEAFF
once,TRBV7-8,TRBJ2-7,-,TGTGCCAGCAGGGGAATCCGGGACGGATTCAGTCAGCAGTACTTC,CASRGIRDGFSQQYF
once,TRBV7-2,TRBJ1-3,-,TGTGCCAGCAGCTTACGGCGGACTGGAAACACCATATATTTT,CASSLRRTGNTIYF
-,TRBV27,TRBJ1-2,TRBD1,TGTGCCAGCAGGAGGACAGGGTCTAACTATGGCTACACCTTC,CASRRTGSNYGYTF
-,TRBV10-2,TRBJ1-1,-,TGCGCCAGCAGTTGGCCCAGGGACGGGGCTTTCTTT,CASSWPRDGAFF
-,TRBV15,TRBJ2-1,TRBD2,TGTGCCACCAGCAGAGAAGGGACTAGGGGCTTTGAGCAGTTCTTC,CATSREGTRGFEQFF
-,TRBV5-1,TRBJ1-1,-,TGCGCCAGCAGCTTGGTGACGGACAGCGAAGCTTTCTTT,CASSLVTDSEAFF
-,TRBV6-5,TRBJ2-7,TRBD1,TGTGCCAGCAGTTACGCCGGGACAGGACTCTACGAGCAGTACTTC,CASSYAGTGLYEQYF
medium-sized,TRBV7-2,TRBJ2-5,-,TGTGCCAGCAGCTTAGCCGGGACCCAACTAAGGGGGGAGACCCAGTACTTC,CASSLAGTQLRGETQYF
-,TRBV20-1,TRBJ1-1,-,TGCAGTGCTAGACCGGACCTCTCTGCCCGTGAAGCTTTCTTT,CSARPDLSAREAFF
once,TRBV7-6,TRBJ1-2,-,TGTGCCAGCAGTTCCGGGCCGGTGCTACACTATGGCTACACCTTC,CASSSGPVLHYGYTF
-,TRBV20-1,TRBJ1-5,TRBD1,TGCAGTGCGAGTAACAGGGGGTATCAGCCCCAGCATTTT,CSASNRGYQPQHF
-,TRBV20-1,TRBJ2-3,TRBD2,TGCAGTGCTAGAAGCGGGAGGGCCACTGATACGCAGTATTTT,CSARSGRATDTQYF